The TCR beta chain under discussion was sequenced for a study of brain T cells in children with intractable seizures. Findings and limits, study-wide: Clones missing pre-surgery may reflect undersampling of that blood sample.

Remarks on this clone: Its target is not known.

CDR1 and CDR2 (germline): LNHDA, SQIVND (reference sequence). Between the trimmed V and J ends, which lost 4 bases and 11 bases, there was a span of 30 bases. CDR3 length: 18 amino acids. The sample's time point: blood from clinic visit 5 months post-surgery; TSC patient then seizure free. The sequenced cases were selected for having the highest brain T cell transcript signatures. Profiling relied on immunoSEQ multiplex PCR, and the TCRdb table lists in-frame clones only, not all of them. The sample has around 340,000 clones; over 90% are singletons. The receptor was derived from a boy younger than two with tuberous sclerosis and intractable seizures. This specimen was peripheral blood, taken 5 to 6 months after surgery. The rearrangement uses TRBV19 and TRBJ2-1; D perhaps matches TRBD2 (5 bases). The CDR3 nucleotides are TGTGCCAGTAGTAATCGGGGAGAGCCGCGCGCCCTGAGGCATCAGCAGTTCTTC. The encoded protein is CASSNRGEPRALRHQQFF.